Listed below are T cell receptor beta chains from one sample, sequenced in a study of Graves' ophthalmopathy and Graves' hyperthyroidism. TCRdb re-called the multiplex PCR reads through MiXCR, storing one row per CDR3 protein. The table records hundreds of thousands of distinct CDR3 sequences, just over 40% of them present only once. The sequenced sample consisted of peripheral blood. Receptors were obtained from an adult man with Graves' ophthalmopathy. CDR3s include the opening cysteine and the closing phenylalanine or tryptophan. A D gene is named only where the DNA matches it firmly. Expanded clones get a size class; other rows say once, few or many, or leave the size out.

CDR3nt,CDR3aa,j_gene,abundance,v_gene,d_gene
TGTGCCAGCAGCTCAAATGGGTGGTCCGGGGAGCTGTTTTTT,CASSSNGWSGELFF,TRBJ2-2,many,TRBV7-2,.
TGTGCCAGCAGTGTGGGGGTTTACAATGAGCAGTTCTTC,CASSVGVYNEQFF,TRBJ2-1,many,TRBV2,.
TGTGCCATCAGTACAGAAGCCACAGGGGGCGCGGGGTATGGCTACACCTTC,CAISTEATGGAGYGYTF,TRBJ1-2,few,TRBV10-3,TRBD1
TGTGCCACCAGCAGAGGAGGAGGACAGGCGGAACTCGAGCAGTACTTC,CATSRGGGQAELEQYF,TRBJ2-7,.,TRBV15,TRBD1
TGTGCCAGCAGCTTAGATGTGCACGACAATTCACCCCTCCACTTT,CASSLDVHDNSPLHF,TRBJ1-6,many,TRBV7-2,.
TGTGCCAGCAGCCTATCGACAGGGGTAGCGGGGCACCTCTACAATGAGCAGTTCTTC,CASSLSTGVAGHLYNEQFF,TRBJ2-1,.,TRBV7-8,.
TGCAGTGCTTGCAACCGACAGGGGGAAACACCCCTCCACTTT,CSACNRQGETPLHF,TRBJ1-6,many,TRBV20-1,TRBD1
TGCGCCAGCAGGATAGACAGAGCCGTCCACGAGCAGTACTTC,CASRIDRAVHEQYF,TRBJ2-7,many,TRBV5-1,.
TGTGCCACCAGTGACGACAGGGACAATCAGCCCCAGCATTTT,CATSDDRDNQPQHF,TRBJ1-5,.,TRBV24-1,TRBD1
TGTGCCAGCAGTGAAGCGCGGGGCGTGGGGGGGCAAAGCTACGAGCAGTACTTC,CASSEARGVGGQSYEQYF,TRBJ2-7,few,TRBV6-1,.
TGTGCCAGCAGGGCAGGGGGCCTAGCTTTCTTT,CASRAGGLAFF,TRBJ1-1,many,TRBV2,TRBD1
TGTGCCACCAGTTTGGCGAGCAATCAGCCCCAGCATTTT,CATSLASNQPQHF,TRBJ1-5,many,TRBV24-1,.
TGCGCCAGCAGCGCGACAGGGACGTGGGGCTACACCATATATTTT,CASSATGTWGYTIYF,TRBJ1-3,.,TRBV5-1,TRBD1
TGTGCCAGCAGTCCACAGGTAGACACTGAAGCTTTCTTT,CASSPQVDTEAFF,TRBJ1-1,.,TRBV9,.
TGCGCCAGCAGTGATCCGGGACCGAACACTGAAGCTTTCTTT,CASSDPGPNTEAFF,TRBJ1-1,.,TRBV10-2,.
TGTGCCAGCAGCTCCACAGGGGAGAGGTCGGAGACCCAGTACTTC,CASSSTGERSETQYF,TRBJ2-5,many,TRBV7-3,TRBD1
TGTGCCAGCAGCCCCGACGACAGGGGGCTAGCCGCGGGTGAAAAACTGTTTTTT,CASSPDDRGLAAGEKLFF,TRBJ1-4,many,TRBV7-9,TRBD1
TGTGCCAGCAGCAAACCCCTTAGGCAGGAGACCGGGGAGCTGTTTTTT,CASSKPLRQETGELFF,TRBJ2-2,.,TRBV7-2,.
TGTGCCAGCAGCTTAGGGACTGAGAACACTGAAGCTTTCTTT,CASSLGTENTEAFF,TRBJ1-1,few,TRBV13,.
TGTGCCAGTCTCCGGGGGGGAGACTATGGCTACACCTTC,CASLRGGDYGYTF,TRBJ1-2,many,TRBV2,.
TGTGCCAGCAGGGGGGACTCTTCCTCCTATAATTCACCCCTCCACTTT,CASRGDSSSYNSPLHF,TRBJ1-6,few,TRBV6-1,.
TGTGCCAGCAGCTTAGCGAGGGGGGGGAGTGGCTACACCTTC,CASSLARGGSGYTF,TRBJ1-2,many,TRBV7-8,.
TGCGCCAGCAGCCAAGTCCGGGAGGGGGCCTACGAGCAGTACTTC,CASSQVREGAYEQYF,TRBJ2-7,few,TRBV14,TRBD2
TGTGCCAGAGCGGGAGTGACGGAGACCCAGTACTTC,CARAGVTETQYF,TRBJ2-5,.,TRBV15,TRBD2
TGCAGTGCCGGGGGCTGGTCTAGGGAGACCCAGTACTTC,CSAGGWSRETQYF,TRBJ2-5,.,TRBV20-1,.
TGTGCCAGCAGTATCACAGGGACTAACTCTGGAAACACCATATATTTT,CASSITGTNSGNTIYF,TRBJ1-3,.,TRBV12-3/TRBV12-4,.
TGTGCCAGCAGTCCCAGGGTGCGCATAGATGGCTACACCTTC,CASSPRVRIDGYTF,TRBJ1-2,.,TRBV9,.
TGTGCCAGCGAGACAAGGGACAGGGGTGGCGGCTACACCTTC,CASETRDRGGGYTF,TRBJ1-2,.,TRBV2,TRBD1
TGTGCCAGTAGGACCGGGACCGCCGAGCAGTACTTC,CASRTGTAEQYF,TRBJ2-7,.,TRBV19,.
TGTGCCAGCAGCTTACTTTTAACAGGGGGCGGCCAGCCCCAGCATTTT,CASSLLLTGGGQPQHF,TRBJ1-5,.,TRBV7-2,TRBD1
TGTGCCATCAGCGGGCTTTTTCAAAGTGGGATCTACGAGCAGTACTTC,CAISGLFQSGIYEQYF,TRBJ2-7,few,TRBV10-3,.
TGTGCCAGCACCTTAGCGGGGTCCCTCTACGAGCAGTACTTC,CASTLAGSLYEQYF,TRBJ2-7,.,TRBV5-6,TRBD2
TGTGCCAGTAGTAACCAGGGCCCAAATCAGCCCCAGCATTTT,CASSNQGPNQPQHF,TRBJ1-5,many,TRBV19,.
TGTGCCAGCAGCTTTCCTCGGGCAGGGGGCGGCGGCCATGGCTACACCTTC,CASSFPRAGGGGHGYTF,TRBJ1-2,many,TRBV11-2,TRBD1
TGTGCCAGCAGGGGACTAGCGGTAGGAGCCTACGAGCAGTACTTC,CASRGLAVGAYEQYF,TRBJ2-7,.,TRBV2,TRBD2
TGTGCCAGCAGCCCGGACAGGGGAAAAGATTCACCCCTCCACTTT,CASSPDRGKDSPLHF,TRBJ1-6,few,TRBV2,TRBD1
TGCGCCAGCAGCCGAGGGACAGGGAACGAGCAGTACTTC,CASSRGTGNEQYF,TRBJ2-7,many,TRBV5-1,TRBD1
TGTGCCAGCACCCAGGACTACACCATATATTTT,CASTQDYTIYF,TRBJ1-3,.,TRBV12-3/TRBV12-4,.
TGTGCCAGTACCCTAATGACAGGGAACACTGAAGCTTTCTTT,CASTLMTGNTEAFF,TRBJ1-1,many,TRBV19,.
TGTGCCAGCAGTGTGACAGGGGGCTCCGCTAGCACAGATACGCAGTATTTT,CASSVTGGSASTDTQYF,TRBJ2-3,many,TRBV25-1,TRBD1
TGTGCCAGCAGTCCAGTCACAGGGGTTGGCTACACCTTC,CASSPVTGVGYTF,TRBJ1-2,.,TRBV12-3/TRBV12-4,TRBD1
TGTGCCAGCGGTCCGACAGAGAACTATGGCTACACCTTC,CASGPTENYGYTF,TRBJ1-2,.,TRBV6-2/TRBV6-3,.
TGTGCCATCAGTAGACAGGGGGCTGGAGAGCAGTACTTC,CAISRQGAGEQYF,TRBJ2-7,.,TRBV10-3,TRBD1
TGTGCCAGCAACAACGGGGGGGGCAATCAGCCCCAGCATTTT,CASNNGGGNQPQHF,TRBJ1-5,.,TRBV3-1,.
TGTGCTAGTGGTTTGATGCGGGAGCAGTTCTTC,CASGLMREQFF,TRBJ2-1,.,TRBV12-5,.
TGTGCCAGCAGCGTAGGGGGCAGGGGTTTGGCCAACTATGGCTACACCTTC,CASSVGGRGLANYGYTF,TRBJ1-2,many,TRBV9,.
TGTGCCAGCAGCGTTAGACGGGAGGGAAACACCGGGGAGCTGTTTTTT,CASSVRREGNTGELFF,TRBJ2-2,.,TRBV9,TRBD2
TGTGCCAGCAGCCTTAGCGGGGGGCCATCATACGAGCAGTACTTC,CASSLSGGPSYEQYF,TRBJ2-7,few,TRBV13,TRBD2
TGTGCCAGCGGCCACACTACAGGGGTCGATGGCTACACCTTC,CASGHTTGVDGYTF,TRBJ1-2,.,TRBV6-5,TRBD1
TGTGCCAGCAGCCCCCGGGGCCAAGAGACCCAGTACTTC,CASSPRGQETQYF,TRBJ2-5,many,TRBV18,.
TGTGCCAGCAGCACAGGGACAGGTGTCTACGAGCAGTACTTC,CASSTGTGVYEQYF,TRBJ2-7,many,TRBV9,TRBD1